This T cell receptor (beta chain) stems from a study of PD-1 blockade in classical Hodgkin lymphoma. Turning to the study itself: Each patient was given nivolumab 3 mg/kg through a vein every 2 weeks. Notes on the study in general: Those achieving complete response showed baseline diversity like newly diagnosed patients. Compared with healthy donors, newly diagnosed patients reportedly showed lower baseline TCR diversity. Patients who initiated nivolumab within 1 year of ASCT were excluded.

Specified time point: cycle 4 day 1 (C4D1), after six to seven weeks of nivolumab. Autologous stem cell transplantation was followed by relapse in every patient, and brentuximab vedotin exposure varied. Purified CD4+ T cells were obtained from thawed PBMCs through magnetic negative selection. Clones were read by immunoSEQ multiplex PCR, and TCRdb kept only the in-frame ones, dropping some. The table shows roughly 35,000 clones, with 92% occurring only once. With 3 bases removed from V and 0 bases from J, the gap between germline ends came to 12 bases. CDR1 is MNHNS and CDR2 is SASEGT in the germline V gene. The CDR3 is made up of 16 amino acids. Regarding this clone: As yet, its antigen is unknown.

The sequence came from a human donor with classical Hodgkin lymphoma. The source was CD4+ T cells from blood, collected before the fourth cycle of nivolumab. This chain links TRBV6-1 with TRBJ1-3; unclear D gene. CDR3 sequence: CASSDPYRFSGNTIYF. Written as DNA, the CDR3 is TGTGCCAGCAGTGATCCCTACAGATTCTCTGGAAACACCATATATTTT.